A single sample gave rise to the 2 T cell receptor beta chains below, sequenced in a study of CD8 T cells in ankylosing spondylitis. Study-wide findings and caveats: Seemingly characteristic of ankylosing spondylitis blood was a TCR beta motif consisting of several highly homologous variants.

In TCRdb, the 5' RACE reads were re-called with MiXCR into one record per CDR3 protein. The sample shows roughly 450,000 distinct CDR3 sequences, around 26% of them seen only once. For these TCRs, the target antigens are not known. The sample consisted of blood, either unsorted or a sorted T cell fraction (not recorded which). The source is a male donor with ankylosing spondylitis.

There are a few counts of this clonotype. Relative to the germline gene, one junction end is altered; a read error may explain this. V gene TRBV5-1 combines with J gene TRBJ2-2; D ambiguous. The CDR3 is 13 amino acids. The germline gives CDR1 SGHRS, CDR2 YFSETQ. CDR3 residues: CASSGRNAGELFF. The DNA for the CDR3 is TGCGCCAGCAGCGGTAGGAACGCCGGGGAGCTGTTTTTT.

This clonotype was seen only a few times. CDR3 nucleotide sequence: TGTGCCAGCAGCTTAGCATCCGGAGCGGGCGGCACAGATACGCAGTATTTT. Translation gives CASSLASGAGGTDTQYF. The genes are TRBV7-9 and TRBJ2-3; tentative D call: TRBD2 (6 bases). V was cut by 0 bases and J by 1 base, with 14 bases left in between. The length of the CDR3 is 17 residues. The germline CDR1 and CDR2 sequences are SEHNR and FQNEAQ (reference sequence).